The 30 T cell receptor beta chains presented below share a single source sample, sequenced in a study of cytomegalovirus exposure and HLA in healthy donors. It was with 60 Vbeta and 13 Jbeta primers that the PCR ran. Produced via immunoSEQ multiplex PCR; TCRdb's table is partial and in-frame only. The sample gives 30,000 to 45,000 clones, approximately 90% of which show up once; about an eighth is in the top ten. The material sequenced was PBMCs. The receptors derive from a woman aged 40 to 50 in good health and CMV-seropositive.

The chain has TRBV9 and TRBJ1-6; 9 bases are shared with TRBD1. Germline V CDR1 and CDR2: SGDLS, YYNGEE. The CDR3 covers 14 residues. J lost 10 bases, V lost 3 bases, and 5 bases had no gene match. The DNA for the CDR3 is TGTGCCAGCAGCGATACAGGGGGCCGATCACCCCTCCACTTT. Its translation: CASSDTGGRSPLHF.

This chain joins TRBV6-1 and TRBJ2-7; possible D gene TRBD2, 5 bases. This CDR3 spans 13 amino acids. The ends were cut back, 8 bases at V and 4 bases at J, with 15 bases in the middle. CDR1 is MNHNS and CDR2 is SASEGT in the germline V gene. CDR3 sequence reads: CASDPRGGYEQYF. The CDR3, as DNA: TGTGCCAGCGACCCCCGGGGTGGTTACGAGCAGTACTTC.

This clone has a handful of counts. This sequence joins TRBV15 and TRBJ2-1, with a possible D match to TRBD1 (6 bases). Germline CDR1 reads LNHNV; CDR2 reads YYDKDF (reference sequence). The CDR3 runs to 14 residues. The ends were cut back, 9 bases at V and 3 bases at J, with 15 bases in the middle. The CDR3 sequence is CATSWGPNYNEQFF. CDR3 DNA: TGTGCCACGTCCTGGGGGCCGAACTACAATGAGCAGTTCTTC.

This chain connects TRBV9 to TRBJ2-1, with D perhaps matching TRBD2 (6 bases). V was trimmed by 3 bases and J by 7 bases, leaving 14 bases between them. The CDR3 is 14 residues long. The germline gives CDR1 SGDLS, CDR2 YYNGEE. This CDR3 reads CASSAYGEDNEQFF. The CDR3 bases are TGTGCCAGCAGCGCCTACGGGGAGGATAATGAGCAGTTCTTC.

The rearrangement uses TRBV10-3 and TRBJ2-3, with D possibly being TRBD1 (5 bases). Germline values: CDR1 ENHRY, CDR2 SYGVKD. V was cut by 3 bases and J by 0 bases, with 10 bases left in between. This CDR3 region has 15 residues. CDR3 in DNA: TGTGCCATCAGTGATGTTCAGGGAAGCACAGATACGCAGTATTTT. This sequence encodes CAISDVQGSTDTQYF.

The chain carries TRBV18 and TRBJ1-2; maybe TRBD1 (6 bases). Germline V CDR1 and CDR2: KGHSH, LQKENI. Trimming left V 2 bases short and J 7 bases short, with 17 bases between. The CDR3 runs 15 residues. CDR3 in DNA: TGTGCCAGCTCACCATCTACAGGGTCCGCGGCTGGCTACACCTTC. This codes for CASSPSTGSAAGYTF.

This chain joins TRBV5-1 and TRBJ2-4; possible D gene TRBD1, 5 bases. CDR3 length: 14 residues. Germline loops: CDR1 SGHRS, CDR2 YFSETQ. Trimming removed 1 base from V and 3 bases from J, with 8 bases in between. CDR3 in DNA: TGCGCCAGCAGCTTGAAGCAGGGCAAAAACATTCAGTACTTC. It yields the protein CASSLKQGKNIQYF.

The CDR3 is CASTLDRARGDEQFF. In DNA, the CDR3 is TGTGCCAGCACCCTAGACAGGGCGCGTGGAGATGAGCAGTTCTTC. The chain carries TRBV7-9 and TRBJ2-1, with 7 bases identical to TRBD1. This CDR3 comprises 15 residues. CDR1 and CDR2 from the germline V gene are SEHNR and FQNEAQ (reference sequence). V lost 7 bases, J lost 8 bases, and 14 bases stayed unmatched.

This clone has more than one count but fewer than ten. The V gene is TRBV2, the J gene TRBJ1-1; 11 positions match TRBD1. Losses at the gene ends were 4 bases for V and 1 base for J; bases not matched to a gene: 8. The CDR3 is made up of 17 amino acids. Germline lookup yields CDR1 SNHLY and CDR2 FYNNEI. CDR3 DNA sequence: TGTGCCAGCAGTGTCCCCCGGACAGGGGGCGGGAACACTGAAGCTTTCTTT. Translation: CASSVPRTGGGNTEAFF.

This clone showed up just a few times. The V call is TRBV28, the J call TRBJ1-2; D is unresolved. The CDR3 is 13 amino acids. Germline V gene lookup returns CDR1 MDHEN and CDR2 SYDVKM. Trimming removed 4 bases from V and 2 bases from J, with 8 bases in between. The DNA of the CDR3 is TGTGCCAGCAGTTCCTCAGAAAACTATGGCTACACCTTC. Translating gives CASSSSENYGYTF.

CDR3 in DNA: TGTGCCAGCTCACCGGGACAGGGGTCCAACGAGCAGTACTTC. Its protein is CASSPGQGSNEQYF. This chain uses TRBV18 with TRBJ2-7; 10 bases are shared with TRBD1. V shed 3 bases and J 5 bases; nucleotides not matched to a gene: 4. The CDR3 has 14 amino acids. The germline V gene has CDR1 KGHSH and CDR2 LQKENI.

The rearrangement joins TRBV19 to TRBJ2-7, with D possibly matching TRBD2 (7 bases). Germline V CDR1 and CDR2: LNHDA, SQIVND (reference sequence). V was pared by 4 bases and J by 5 bases, with 18 bases between. This CDR3 is 15 amino acids long. The CDR3 DNA sequence: TGTGCCAGTAGTACCCGGGGAGGCGGGGGCAACGAGCAGTACTTC. Protein: CASSTRGGGGNEQYF.

V gene TRBV9 combines with J gene TRBJ2-1, with 10 bases fitting TRBD2. This CDR3 is 20 amino acids long. V was pared by 3 bases and J by 7 bases, with 22 bases of the junction left unmatched. Germline V CDR1 and CDR2: SGDLS, YYNGEE. CDR3 loop: CASSGTRAGGPIAVWNEQFF. The CDR3 coding sequence is TGTGCCAGCAGCGGAACTAGAGCGGGGGGGCCAATTGCTGTCTGGAATGAGCAGTTCTTC.

This sequence joins TRBV2 and TRBJ1-2; no reliable D call. Germline CDR1 reads SNHLY; CDR2 reads FYNNEI. V was pared by 1 base and J by 0 bases, with 9 bases between. The length of the CDR3 is 15 residues. The CDR3 DNA reads as TGTGCCAGCAGTGAAGAAGGGAGAGCTAACTATGGCTACACCTTC. Translating it yields CASSEEGRANYGYTF.

This clone is a singleton in its sample. The chain carries TRBV27 and TRBJ1-1; TRBD1 aligns across 7 bases. The junction had 1 base not matched to a gene; V was cut back by 3 bases and J by 0 bases. Germline V gene lookup returns CDR1 MNHEY and CDR2 SMNVEV (reference sequence). There are 14 residues in the CDR3. The CDR3 here is CASSFDRVNTEAFF. The DNA of the CDR3 is TGTGCCAGCAGTTTCGACAGGGTGAACACTGAAGCTTTCTTT.

The genes are TRBV18 and TRBJ1-3; D is undetermined. Trimming shortened V by 4 bases and J by 0 bases, and 10 bases separated the two germline ends. This CDR3 contains 15 residues. The germline CDR1 and CDR2 sequences are KGHSH and LQKENI. CDR3 protein: CASSQQTNSGNTIYF. The CDR3 region has the DNA TGTGCCAGCTCACAACAGACTAACTCTGGAAACACCATATATTTT.

V gene TRBV5-1 combines with J gene TRBJ2-6; 8 bases line up with TRBD2. The CDR3 consists of 16 residues. Trimming at V came to 3 bases and at J to 0 bases, leaving 2 bases not matched to a gene. Germline V gives CDR1 SGHRS, CDR2 YFSETQ. This chain's CDR3 is CASSSGGFSGANVLTF. CDR3 sequence (DNA): TGCGCCAGCAGCTCGGGGGGGTTCTCTGGGGCCAACGTCCTGACTTTC.

The CDR3 nucleotides read TGCAGCGCTCGCCAGGGGGGCTTGAACACTGAAGCTTTCTTT. Amino acid sequence: CSARQGGLNTEAFF. The chain uses TRBV29-1 and TRBJ1-1; TRBD1 agrees at 7 bases. The CDR3 covers 14 residues. Looked up from germline, CDR1 is SQVTM and CDR2 is ANQGSEA. The J segment lost 0 bases and the V segment lost 7 bases, leaving 8 bases of the junction unmatched.

This chain's CDR3 is CATVPSGEDTQYF. For the CDR3, the DNA is TGTGCCACCGTCCCGTCAGGGGAAGATACGCAGTATTTT. This rearrangement joins TRBV6-6 to TRBJ2-3; tentatively, D is TRBD1 (6 bases). V was cut by 10 bases and J by 5 bases, with 16 bases left in between. From germline, CDR1 is MNHNY and CDR2 SVGAGI (reference sequence). The CDR3 covers 13 residues.

The chain has TRBV28 and TRBJ2-2, with D possibly matching TRBD1 (5 bases). The ends were cut back, 4 bases at V and 1 base at J, with 7 bases in the middle. Germline V CDR1 and CDR2: MDHEN, SYDVKM. The CDR3 has 14 residues. The CDR3 protein is CASSSGQNTGELFF. CDR3 nucleotide sequence: TGTGCCAGCAGTTCAGGACAGAACACCGGGGAGCTGTTTTTT.

The chain links TRBV29-1 to TRBJ1-1; no firm D call. The germline V gene has CDR1 SQVTM and CDR2 ANQGSEA. V was pared by 4 bases and J by 0 bases, with 9 bases between. The CDR3 has 13 residues. The chain's CDR3 is CSVGGNLNTEAFF. DNA for the CDR3: TGCAGCGTTGGAGGAAACTTGAACACTGAAGCTTTCTTT.

V is TRBV19 and J is TRBJ2-3; 11 positions agree with TRBD2. The CDR3 runs to 14 residues. V shed 6 bases, J shed 4 bases, and the junction held 3 bases outside the gene matches. Germline CDR1 reads LNHDA; CDR2 reads SQIVND (reference sequence). This CDR3 reads CASSLSGGADTQYF. CDR3 DNA sequence: TGTGCCAGTAGCCTTAGCGGGGGGGCAGATACGCAGTATTTT.

The chain combines TRBV6-1 with TRBJ2-7; maybe TRBD2 (6 bases). This CDR3 is 15 amino acids long. V shed 10 bases and J shed 2 bases, with 21 bases lying between them. Germline values: CDR1 MNHNS, CDR2 SASEGT. As DNA, the CDR3 is TGTGCCACCAACGAGGCCGGGACTGGAGCCTACGAGCAGTACTTC. Encoded protein: CATNEAGTGAYEQYF.

The chain couples TRBV19 to TRBJ2-3; the match to TRBD2 covers 10 bases. The germline gives CDR1 LNHDA, CDR2 SQIVND (reference sequence). The CDR3 loop spans 17 amino acids. With 4 bases clipped from V and 2 bases from J, the junction kept 9 bases outside the gene matches. The CDR3: CASSRLAGGQATDTQYF. The CDR3 nucleotides are TGTGCCAGTAGTAGATTAGCGGGGGGCCAGGCCACAGATACGCAGTATTTT.

In regard to this clone: Other DNA sequences in this specimen translate into the identical CDR3. This chain uses TRBV28 with TRBJ1-6; D is possibly TRBD1 (5 bases). CDR3 length: 13 amino acids. Trimming removed 2 bases from V and 8 bases from J, with 7 bases in between. The germline V gene has CDR1 MDHEN and CDR2 SYDVKM. This CDR3 reads CASSLRGDSPLHF. Here the CDR3 DNA reads TGTGCCAGCAGTTTACGGGGGGATTCACCCCTCCACTTT.

The chain couples TRBV6-5 to TRBJ1-6, with a tentative D call TRBD1 (6 bases). Trimming removed 0 bases at V and 7 bases at J, with 13 bases between. In germline, CDR1 is MNHEY, CDR2 SVGAGI. The CDR3 loop spans 16 amino acids. Here the CDR3 reads CASSYSKGVGNSPLHF. In DNA form, the CDR3 reads TGTGCCAGCAGTTACTCGAAGGGGGTAGGGAATTCACCCCTCCACTTT.

V usage is TRBV28 and J usage is TRBJ1-2, with 7 bases aligning to TRBD1. Germline V gene lookup returns CDR1 MDHEN and CDR2 SYDVKM. The CDR3 runs to 19 residues. J gave up 1 base and V 6 bases, and 20 bases lay outside the gene matches. The CDR3 nucleotides read TGTGCCAGCAGGGCACAACGAATAAAACGGGACAGCCATAACTATGGCTACACCTTC. Its translation: CASRAQRIKRDSHNYGYTF.

The rearrangement uses TRBV6-1 and TRBJ2-3; 10 bases are shared with TRBD2. Germline CDR1 is MNHNS and CDR2 is SASEGT. The CDR3 is 13 amino acids. CDR3 in amino acids: CAGERGGTDTQYF. As DNA, the CDR3 is TGTGCGGGGGAGCGGGGGGGAACAGATACGCAGTATTTT.

This clone was found a few times. The chain links TRBV4-2 to TRBJ1-2; TRBD1 agrees at 7 bases. The CDR3 spans 17 residues. Trimming took 4 bases from V and 1 from J; bases not matched to a gene: 12. Germline CDR1 is LGHNA and CDR2 is YNFKEQ. DNA for the CDR3: TGTGCCAGCAGCCCCTTTGAGGGGACAGAAGTTAACTATGGCTACACCTTC. This encodes CASSPFEGTEVNYGYTF.

The V call is TRBV5-4, the J call TRBJ2-5, with 12 bases matching TRBD2. TRBJ2-7 matches the DNA end more closely, so the J call is doubtful. CDR3 length: 16 residues. Looked up from germline, CDR1 is SGHNT and CDR2 is YYREEE (reference sequence). CDR3 loop: CASTPGRLAGGIEQYF. In DNA, the CDR3 is TGTGCCAGCACTCCTGGAAGGCTAGCGGGGGGGATCGAGCAGTACTTC.